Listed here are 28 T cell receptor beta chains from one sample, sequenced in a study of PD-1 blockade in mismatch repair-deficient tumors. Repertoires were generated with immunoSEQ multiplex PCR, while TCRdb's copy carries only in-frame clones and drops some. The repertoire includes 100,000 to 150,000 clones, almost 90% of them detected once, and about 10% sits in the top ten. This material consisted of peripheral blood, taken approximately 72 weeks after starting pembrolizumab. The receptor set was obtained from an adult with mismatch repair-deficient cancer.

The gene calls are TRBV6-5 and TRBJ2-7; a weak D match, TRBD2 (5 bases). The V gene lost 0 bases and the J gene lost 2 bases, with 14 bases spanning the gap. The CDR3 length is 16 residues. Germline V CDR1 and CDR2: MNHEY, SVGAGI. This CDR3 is CASSYSRAGPTYEQYF. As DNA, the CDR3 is TGTGCCAGCAGTTACTCGAGGGCCGGGCCGACCTACGAGCAGTACTTC.

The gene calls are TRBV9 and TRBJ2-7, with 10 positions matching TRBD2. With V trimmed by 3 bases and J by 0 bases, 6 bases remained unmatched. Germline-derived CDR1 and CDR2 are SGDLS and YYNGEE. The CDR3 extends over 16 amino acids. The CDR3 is CASSGPEREGSYEQYF. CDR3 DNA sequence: TGTGCCAGCAGCGGCCCGGAGCGGGAGGGCTCCTACGAGCAGTACTTC.

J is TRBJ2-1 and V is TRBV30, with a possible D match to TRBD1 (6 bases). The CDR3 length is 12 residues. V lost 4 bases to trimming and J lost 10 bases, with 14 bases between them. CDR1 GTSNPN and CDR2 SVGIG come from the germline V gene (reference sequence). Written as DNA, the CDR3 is TGTGCCTGGACCGTGGTTGGGACAGAGCAGTTCTTC. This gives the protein CAWTVVGTEQFF.

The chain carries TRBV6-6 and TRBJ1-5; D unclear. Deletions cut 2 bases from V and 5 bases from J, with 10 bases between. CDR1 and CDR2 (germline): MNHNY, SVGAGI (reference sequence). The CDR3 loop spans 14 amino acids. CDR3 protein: CASSYVTRDQPQHF. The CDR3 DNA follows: TGTGCCAGCAGTTACGTTACCCGGGATCAGCCCCAGCATTTT.

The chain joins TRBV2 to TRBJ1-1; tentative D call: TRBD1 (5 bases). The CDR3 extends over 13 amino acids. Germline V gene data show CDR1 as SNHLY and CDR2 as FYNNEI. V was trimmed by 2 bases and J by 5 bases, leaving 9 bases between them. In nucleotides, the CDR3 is TGTGCCAGCAGTGAACAGGGATTAACTGAAGCTTTCTTT. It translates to CASSEQGLTEAFF.

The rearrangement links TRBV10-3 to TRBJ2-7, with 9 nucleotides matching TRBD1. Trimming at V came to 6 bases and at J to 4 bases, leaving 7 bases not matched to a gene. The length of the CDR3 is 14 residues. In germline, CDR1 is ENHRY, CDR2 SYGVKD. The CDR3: CAISPGTGPYEQYF. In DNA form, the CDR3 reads TGTGCCATCAGCCCGGGGACAGGGCCGTACGAGCAGTACTTC.

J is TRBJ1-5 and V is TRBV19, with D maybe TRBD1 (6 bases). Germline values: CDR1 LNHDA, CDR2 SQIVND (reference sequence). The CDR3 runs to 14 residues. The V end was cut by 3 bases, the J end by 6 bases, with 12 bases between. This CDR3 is CASSMGGPVQPQHF. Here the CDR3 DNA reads TGTGCCAGTAGTATGGGGGGGCCGGTTCAGCCCCAGCATTTT.

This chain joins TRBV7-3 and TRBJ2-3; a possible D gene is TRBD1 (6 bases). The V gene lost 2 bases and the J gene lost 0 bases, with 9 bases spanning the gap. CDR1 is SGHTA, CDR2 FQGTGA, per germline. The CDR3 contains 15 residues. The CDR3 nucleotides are TGTGCCAGCAGCTTAGGACAGCCTAGCACAGATACGCAGTATTTT. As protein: CASSLGQPSTDTQYF.

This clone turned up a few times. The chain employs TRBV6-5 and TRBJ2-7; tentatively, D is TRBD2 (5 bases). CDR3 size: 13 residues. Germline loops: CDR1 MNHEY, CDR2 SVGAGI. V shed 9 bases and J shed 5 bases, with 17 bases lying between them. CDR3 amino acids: CASSRDSRDEQYF. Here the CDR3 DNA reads TGTGCCAGTTCCCGGGATAGTAGAGACGAGCAGTACTTC.

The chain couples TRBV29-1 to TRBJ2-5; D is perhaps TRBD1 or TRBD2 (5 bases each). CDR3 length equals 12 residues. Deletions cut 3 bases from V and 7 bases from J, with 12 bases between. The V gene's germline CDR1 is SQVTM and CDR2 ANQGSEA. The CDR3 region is CSVDREFGTQYF. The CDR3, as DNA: TGCAGCGTTGACAGGGAGTTCGGGACCCAGTACTTC.

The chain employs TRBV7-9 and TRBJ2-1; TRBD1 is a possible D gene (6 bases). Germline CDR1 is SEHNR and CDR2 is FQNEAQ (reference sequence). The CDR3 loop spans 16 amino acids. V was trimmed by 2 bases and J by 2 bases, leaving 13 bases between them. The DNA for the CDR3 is TGTGCCAGCAGCTTATCCCTGGGGGCGACCTACAATGAGCAGTTCTTC. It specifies CASSLSLGATYNEQFF.

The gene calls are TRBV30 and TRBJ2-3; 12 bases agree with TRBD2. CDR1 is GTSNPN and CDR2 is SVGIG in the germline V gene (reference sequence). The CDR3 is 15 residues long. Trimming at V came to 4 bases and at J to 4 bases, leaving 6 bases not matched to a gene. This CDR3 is CAWKTSGRSPDTQYF. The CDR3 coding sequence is TGTGCCTGGAAAACTAGCGGGAGGAGCCCAGATACGCAGTATTTT.

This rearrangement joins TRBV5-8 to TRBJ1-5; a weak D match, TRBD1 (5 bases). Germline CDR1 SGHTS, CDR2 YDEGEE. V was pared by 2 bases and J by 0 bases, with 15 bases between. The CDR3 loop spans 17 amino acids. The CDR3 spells CASSFAYQGYSNQPQHF. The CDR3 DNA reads TGTGCCAGCAGCTTCGCCTATCAGGGTTATAGCAATCAGCCCCAGCATTTT.

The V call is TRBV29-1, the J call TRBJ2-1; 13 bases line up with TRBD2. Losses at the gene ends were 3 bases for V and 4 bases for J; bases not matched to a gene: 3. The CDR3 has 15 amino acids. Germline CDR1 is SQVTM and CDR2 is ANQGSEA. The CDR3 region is CSVEGTSGDYNEQFF. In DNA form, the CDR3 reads TGCAGCGTTGAGGGGACTAGCGGGGATTACAATGAGCAGTTCTTC.

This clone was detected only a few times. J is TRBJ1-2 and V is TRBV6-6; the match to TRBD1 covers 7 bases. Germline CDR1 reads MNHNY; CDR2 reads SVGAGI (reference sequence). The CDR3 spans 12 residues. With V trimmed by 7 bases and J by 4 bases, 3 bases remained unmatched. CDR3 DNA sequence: TGTGCCAGCATGGGGACAGCCTATGGCTACACCTTC. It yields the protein CASMGTAYGYTF.

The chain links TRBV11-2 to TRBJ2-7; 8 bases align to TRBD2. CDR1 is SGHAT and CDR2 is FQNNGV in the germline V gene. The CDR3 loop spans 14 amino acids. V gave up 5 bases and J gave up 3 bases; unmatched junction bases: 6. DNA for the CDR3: TGTGCCAGCAGCGCGGGGACTAGTGGCTACGAGCAGTACTTC. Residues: CASSAGTSGYEQYF.

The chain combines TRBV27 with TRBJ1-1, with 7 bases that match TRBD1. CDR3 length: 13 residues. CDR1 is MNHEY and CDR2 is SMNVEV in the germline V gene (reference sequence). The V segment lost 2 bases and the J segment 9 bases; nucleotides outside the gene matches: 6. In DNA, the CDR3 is TGTGCCAGCAGTTTAAGCCCGGACAGGCAAGCTTTCTTT. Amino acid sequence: CASSLSPDRQAFF.

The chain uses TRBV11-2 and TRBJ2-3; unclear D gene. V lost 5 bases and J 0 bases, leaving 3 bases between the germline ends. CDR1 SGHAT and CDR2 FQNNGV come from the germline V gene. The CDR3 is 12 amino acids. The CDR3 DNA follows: TGTGCCAGCAGCCCGAGCACAGATACGCAGTATTTT. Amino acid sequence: CASSPSTDTQYF.

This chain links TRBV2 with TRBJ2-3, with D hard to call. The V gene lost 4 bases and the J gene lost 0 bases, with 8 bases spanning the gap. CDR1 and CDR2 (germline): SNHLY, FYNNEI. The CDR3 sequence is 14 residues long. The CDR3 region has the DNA TGTGCCAGCAGTGGAGTGGCTAGCACAGATACGCAGTATTTT. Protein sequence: CASSGVASTDTQYF.

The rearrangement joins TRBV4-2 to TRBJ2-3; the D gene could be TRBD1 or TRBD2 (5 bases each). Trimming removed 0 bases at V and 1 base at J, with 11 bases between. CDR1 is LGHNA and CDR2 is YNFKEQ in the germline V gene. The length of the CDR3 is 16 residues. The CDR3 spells CASSQDEGTGTDTQYF. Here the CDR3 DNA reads TGTGCCAGCAGCCAAGATGAGGGGACCGGCACAGATACGCAGTATTTT.

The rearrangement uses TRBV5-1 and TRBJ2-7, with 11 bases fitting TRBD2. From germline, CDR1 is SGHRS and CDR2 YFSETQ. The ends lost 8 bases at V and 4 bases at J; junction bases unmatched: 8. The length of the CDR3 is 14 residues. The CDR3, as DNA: TGCGCCAGTTCCGAACTAGCGGGAGCTTACGAGCAGTACTTC. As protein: CASSELAGAYEQYF.

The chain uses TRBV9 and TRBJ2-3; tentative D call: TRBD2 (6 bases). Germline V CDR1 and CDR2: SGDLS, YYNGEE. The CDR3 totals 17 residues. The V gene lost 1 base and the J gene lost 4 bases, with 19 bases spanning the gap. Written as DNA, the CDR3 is TGTGCCAGCAGCGTAAACAGGAGGGGTATGTTAGCAGATACGCAGTATTTT. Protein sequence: CASSVNRRGMLADTQYF.

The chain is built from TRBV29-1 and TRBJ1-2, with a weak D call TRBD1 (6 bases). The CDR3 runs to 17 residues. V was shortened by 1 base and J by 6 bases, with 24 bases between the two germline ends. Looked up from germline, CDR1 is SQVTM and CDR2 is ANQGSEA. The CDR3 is CSVEGGLAEGGGDGYTF. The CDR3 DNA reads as TGCAGCGTTGAAGGGGGACTTGCCGAAGGGGGAGGAGATGGCTACACCTTC.

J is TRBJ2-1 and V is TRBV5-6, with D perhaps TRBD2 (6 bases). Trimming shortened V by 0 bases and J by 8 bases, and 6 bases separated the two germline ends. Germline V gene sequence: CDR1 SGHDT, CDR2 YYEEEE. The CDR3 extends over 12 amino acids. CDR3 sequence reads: CASSLVADEQFF. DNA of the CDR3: TGTGCCAGCAGCTTGGTAGCGGATGAGCAGTTCTTC.

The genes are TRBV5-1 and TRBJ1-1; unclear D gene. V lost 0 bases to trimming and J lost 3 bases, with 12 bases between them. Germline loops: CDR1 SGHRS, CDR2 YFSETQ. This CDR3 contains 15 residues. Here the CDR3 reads CASSLGGGPYTEAFF. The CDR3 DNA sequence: TGCGCCAGCAGCTTGGGTGGAGGGCCCTACACTGAAGCTTTCTTT. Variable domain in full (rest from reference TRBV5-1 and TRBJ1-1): KAGVTQTPRYLIKTRGQQVTLSCSPISGHRSVSWYQQTPGQGLQFLFEYFSETQRNKGNFPGRFSGRQFSNSRSEMNVSTLELGDSALYLCASSLGGGPYTEAFFGQGTRLTVV.

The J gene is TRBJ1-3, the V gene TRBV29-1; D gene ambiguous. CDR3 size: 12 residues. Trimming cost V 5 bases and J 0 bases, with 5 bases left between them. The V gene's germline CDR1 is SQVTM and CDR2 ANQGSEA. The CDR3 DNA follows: TGCAGCGTTCGTCCCTCTGGAAACACCATATATTTT. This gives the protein CSVRPSGNTIYF.

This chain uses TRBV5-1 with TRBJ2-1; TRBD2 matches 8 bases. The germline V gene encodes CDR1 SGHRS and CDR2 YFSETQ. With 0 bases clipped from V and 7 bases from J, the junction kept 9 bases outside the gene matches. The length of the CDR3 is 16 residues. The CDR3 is CASSLAGGARKNEQFF. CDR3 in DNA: TGCGCCAGCAGCTTGGCCGGGGGGGCCCGGAAGAATGAGCAGTTCTTC.

The CDR3 nucleotides read TGCAGCGGTGGGGGAATCACTGAAGCTTTCTTT. It yields the protein CSGGGITEAFF. The chain combines TRBV29-1 with TRBJ1-1; TRBD1 might be the D (5 bases). Germline CDR1 SQVTM, CDR2 ANQGSEA. The CDR3 extends over 11 amino acids. V gave up 7 bases and J gave up 4 bases, with 10 bases separating them.